A single sample is the source of the 24 T cell receptor beta chains below, sequenced in a study of beta chain features in type 1 diabetes. TCRB transcripts that were expressed got sequenced, as all of the isolated RNA had been reverse transcribed. Repertoires were generated with immunoSEQ multiplex PCR, while TCRdb's copy carries only in-frame clones and drops some. The table lists 450,000 to 550,000 clones, 30% of them singletons, with around 0.065% in the top ten. The sample taken for sequencing was naive CD4+ T cells from blood. The receptor set was obtained from a man aged 18-30 years in good health.

This clone has only a few counts. In DNA, the CDR3 is TGCGCCAGCAGCTTGTCCCCAGCGGAGGCTAGCACAGATACGCAGTATTTT. Amino acid sequence: CASSLSPAEASTDTQYF. The chain joins TRBV5-1 to TRBJ2-3, with D possibly matching TRBD2 (5 bases). The CDR3 length is 17 residues. The V gene lost 1 base and the J gene lost 0 bases, with 15 bases spanning the gap. Germline CDR1 SGHRS, CDR2 YFSETQ.

The chain combines TRBV30 with TRBJ2-5; 8 bases map to TRBD1. Germline values: CDR1 GTSNPN, CDR2 SVGIG (reference sequence). The J segment lost 7 bases and the V segment lost 0 bases, leaving 4 bases of the junction unmatched. The CDR3 has 13 amino acids. CDR3: CAWSVPGGVTQYF. The DNA of the CDR3 is TGTGCCTGGAGTGTCCCAGGGGGCGTGACCCAGTACTTC. The full variable domain, completed using reference TRBV30 and TRBJ2-5, is SQTIHQWPATLVQPVGSPLSLECTVEGTSNPNLYWYRQAAGRGLQLLFYSVGIGQISSEVPQNLSASRPQDRQFILSSKKLLLSDSGFYLCAWSVPGGVTQYFGPGTRLLVL.

This sequence joins TRBV25-1 and TRBJ2-7, with 7 bases lining up with TRBD1. Germline CDR1 is MGHDK and CDR2 is SYGVNS. V shed 5 bases, J shed 6 bases, and the junction held 10 bases outside the gene matches. This CDR3 has 14 residues. Here the CDR3 reads CASSQRQGSGEQYF. The CDR3 DNA is TGTGCCAGCAGTCAAAGACAGGGCTCGGGCGAGCAGTACTTC.

The chain links TRBV5-6 to TRBJ2-2; D uncertain. Trimming cost V 4 bases and J 4 bases, with 17 bases left between them. The CDR3 sequence is 16 residues long. The germline gives CDR1 SGHDT, CDR2 YYEEEE. For the CDR3, the DNA is TGTGCCAGCAGCCCCCTCACAAGGCGTGGCACCGGGGAGCTGTTTTTT. This encodes CASSPLTRRGTGELFF. Full variable domain (outside the CDR3, taken from reference TRBV5-6 and TRBJ2-2): DAGVTQSPTHLIKTRGQQVTLRCSPKSGHDTVSWYQQALGQGPQFIFQYYEEEERQRGNFPDRFSGHQFPNYSSELNVNALLLGDSALYLCASSPLTRRGTGELFFGEGSRLTVL.

The chain uses TRBV11-2 and TRBJ2-1; TRBD2 matches 10 bases. With 1 base clipped from V and 0 bases from J, the junction kept 3 bases outside the gene matches. Germline CDR1 is SGHAT and CDR2 is FQNNGV. CDR3 length: 17 amino acids. The CDR3 sequence: CASSLVPSGGSYNEQFF. CDR3 coding DNA: TGTGCCAGCAGCTTAGTACCTAGCGGGGGCTCCTACAATGAGCAGTTCTTC.

This clone has only a few counts. The V call is TRBV30, the J call TRBJ1-1; possibly TRBD1 for D (5 bases). The CDR3 is 16 residues long. Trimming left V 2 bases short and J 4 bases short, with 20 bases between. From germline, CDR1 is GTSNPN and CDR2 SVGIG (reference sequence). The CDR3 region has the DNA TGTGCCTGGAGTAATCCCGGGGTCAGGGACGGCACTGAAGCTTTCTTT. Amino acid sequence: CAWSNPGVRDGTEAFF.

This chain connects TRBV7-2 to TRBJ2-5, with a tentative D call TRBD2 (6 bases). V lost 1 base and J 4 bases, leaving 10 bases between the germline ends. Germline-derived CDR1 and CDR2 are SGHTA and FQGNSA. The CDR3 is made up of 14 amino acids. CDR3 nucleotides: TGTGCCAGCAGCTTAGGTGGGGGGACAGAGACCCAGTACTTC. Translated, it gives CASSLGGGTETQYF.

The table lists this clone with a few counts. The chain combines TRBV29-1 with TRBJ2-1; the match to TRBD1 covers 7 bases. The J segment lost 10 bases and the V segment lost 4 bases, leaving 7 bases of the junction unmatched. Germline V gene lookup returns CDR1 SQVTM and CDR2 ANQGSEA. The CDR3 consists of 12 residues. Here the CDR3 reads CSVGQGRSEQFF. The CDR3 nucleotides read TGCAGCGTTGGACAGGGTCGAAGCGAGCAGTTCTTC.

This clone was counted only a few times. The same CDR3 can be traced to other DNA sequences in this sample. The rearrangement links TRBV29-1 to TRBJ2-7, with 7 positions matching TRBD1. This CDR3 region has 13 residues. The ends lost 5 bases at V and 0 bases at J; junction bases unmatched: 4. Germline-derived CDR1 and CDR2 are SQVTM and ANQGSEA. The CDR3: CSVIRDSSYEQYF. In DNA form, the CDR3 reads TGCAGCGTTATCCGGGACAGCTCCTACGAGCAGTACTTC.

The chain is built from TRBV19 and TRBJ2-1; 10 bases are shared with TRBD1. CDR3 length: 15 residues. Germline assignment: CDR1 LNHDA and CDR2 SQIVND (reference sequence). J was trimmed by 1 base and V by 6 bases; bases with no gene match: 3. The CDR3 region has the DNA TGTGCCAGTAGGTGGGACAGGGGATCCTACAATGAGCAGTTCTTC. Protein product: CASRWDRGSYNEQFF.

The chain is built from TRBV5-1 and TRBJ1-1; D is unclear. Looked up from germline, CDR1 is SGHRS and CDR2 is YFSETQ. V was clipped by 2 bases and J by 2 bases, with 4 bases between them. CDR3 size: 12 residues. The CDR3 nucleotides read TGCGCCAGCAGCTTCCCCAACACTGAAGCTTTCTTT. This sequence encodes CASSFPNTEAFF.

This clone was seen a handful of times. The chain is built from TRBV2 and TRBJ2-1; 9 bases map to TRBD1. The CDR3 is 14 amino acids. The trim removed 4 bases at V and 5 bases at J, leaving 3 bases unmatched. The V gene's germline CDR1 is SNHLY and CDR2 FYNNEI. The CDR3 loop is CASSAQGADNEQFF. CDR3 nucleotides: TGTGCCAGCAGTGCACAGGGGGCGGACAATGAGCAGTTCTTC. The variable domain in full, with the rest retrieved from reference TRBV2 and TRBJ2-1, is EPEVTQTPSHQVTQMGQEVILRCVPISNHLYFYWYRQILGQKVEFLVSFYNNEISEKSEIFDDQFSVERPDGSNFTLKIRSTKLEDSAMYFCASSAQGADNEQFFGPGTRLTVL.

CDR3 region: CASSPPGTGNTEAFF. The CDR3 DNA sequence: TGCGCCAGCAGCCCGCCCGGGACAGGGAACACTGAAGCTTTCTTT. The V call is TRBV5-1, the J call TRBJ1-1; TRBD1 matches 8 bases. V was clipped by 4 bases and J by 1 base; unmatched bases: 6. Per germline, CDR1 SGHRS and CDR2 YFSETQ. CDR3 length: 15 residues. The whole variable domain, remainder taken from reference TRBV5-1 and TRBJ1-1, is KAGVTQTPRYLIKTRGQQVTLSCSPISGHRSVSWYQQTPGQGLQFLFEYFSETQRNKGNFPGRFSGRQFSNSRSEMNVSTLELGDSALYLCASSPPGTGNTEAFFGQGTRLTVV.

This clone occurred a few times. The V gene is TRBV27, the J gene TRBJ2-7; the D is unclear. V was pared by 4 bases and J by 2 bases, with 12 bases between. The germline gives CDR1 MNHEY, CDR2 SMNVEV (reference sequence). The length of the CDR3 is 14 residues. The CDR3 sequence is CASSSRPLPYEQYF. The CDR3 coding sequence is TGTGCCAGCAGTTCCCGTCCCCTGCCCTACGAGCAGTACTTC.

A remark on this clone: A junction boundary mismatches the germline segment, possibly from a read error. The rearrangement links TRBV29-1 to TRBJ2-3, with 8 bases identical to TRBD2. From germline, CDR1 is SQVTM and CDR2 ANQGSEA. The CDR3 extends over 16 amino acids. CDR3 coding DNA: TGCAGCGTAGAAGGTACTAGCGGACCCAGCACAGATACGCAGTATTTT. It codes for CSVEGTSGPSTDTQYF.

There are a few counts of this clone. V gene TRBV29-1 combines with J gene TRBJ2-7; no clear D. The ends were cut back, 1 base at V and 3 bases at J, with 4 bases in the middle. CDR1 SQVTM and CDR2 ANQGSEA come from the germline V gene. The CDR3 has 11 amino acids. CDR3 sequence (DNA): TGCAGCGTTGAAGCGGGCTACGAGCAGTACTTC. Its translation is CSVEAGYEQYF.

This clone was observed a handful of times. V and J are TRBV14 and TRBJ2-1; D remains unclear. Trimming shortened V by 4 bases and J by 6 bases, and 22 bases separated the two germline ends. The CDR3 covers 17 residues. Germline values: CDR1 SGHDN, CDR2 FVKESK. CDR3 in amino acids: CASSPLIAPLRRNEQFF. CDR3 DNA: TGTGCCAGCAGCCCCTTAATTGCCCCCCTACGCCGCAATGAGCAGTTCTTC.

This clone has ten or more counts. The gene calls are TRBV7-2 and TRBJ2-1, with D possibly being TRBD2 (5 bases). V gave up 3 bases and J gave up 9 bases, with 9 bases separating them. Germline values: CDR1 SGHTA, CDR2 FQGNSA. There are 12 residues in the CDR3. CDR3 DNA sequence: TGTGCCAGCAGCTTTACTAGGGTTGAGCAGTTCTTC. Translated, it gives CASSFTRVEQFF.

The chain is built from TRBV29-1 and TRBJ2-7; 14 nucleotides line up with TRBD2. The CDR3 totals 16 residues. Germline lookup yields CDR1 SQVTM and CDR2 ANQGSEA. V was pared by 6 bases and J by 3 bases, with 10 bases of the junction left unmatched. In nucleotides, the CDR3 is TGCAGCGTCGTGACTAGCGGGAGGGCACTTTTCTACGAGCAGTACTTC. It yields the protein CSVVTSGRALFYEQYF.

The V and J genes are TRBV9 and TRBJ2-1; 8 positions agree with TRBD2. Germline V gene data show CDR1 as SGDLS and CDR2 as YYNGEE. The V segment lost 3 bases and the J segment 1 base; nucleotides outside the gene matches: 3. The CDR3 is made up of 15 amino acids. CDR3 sequence (DNA): TGTGCCAGCAGCGGGACTAGCAGGTCCTACAATGAGCAGTTCTTC. Translated: CASSGTSRSYNEQFF.

A few counts support this clone. The chain joins TRBV7-9 to TRBJ2-7; D remains unclear. Germline V lookup: CDR1 SEHNR, CDR2 FQNEAQ (reference sequence). V was clipped by 6 bases and J by 5 bases, with 11 bases between them. The CDR3 sequence is 12 residues long. CDR3 coding DNA: TGTGCCAGCAGTCTAGTCCCTAACGAGCAGTACTTC. Protein: CASSLVPNEQYF.

This clone was seen once. V usage is TRBV5-4 and J usage is TRBJ1-4, with TRBD1 as a possible D gene (5 bases). V lost 4 bases to trimming and J lost 2 bases, with 6 bases between them. Per the germline V gene, CDR1 is SGHNT and CDR2 is YYREEE (reference sequence). This CDR3 contains 13 residues. CDR3 DNA: TGTGCCAGCAGCCGGGACACTAATGAAAAACTGTTTTTT. Translation: CASSRDTNEKLFF.

In this sample, this clone turned up a few times. The chain links TRBV30 to TRBJ2-5, with D unclear. Germline V gene data show CDR1 as GTSNPN and CDR2 as SVGIG (reference sequence). This CDR3 spans 14 amino acids. Trimming cost V 4 bases and J 5 bases, with 17 bases left between them. DNA of the CDR3: TGTGCCTGGAACGTAAGGGCCATGGGGGAGACCCAGTACTTC. Protein sequence: CAWNVRAMGETQYF. The whole variable domain, filled in from reference TRBV30 and TRBJ2-5, reads SQTIHQWPATLVQPVGSPLSLECTVEGTSNPNLYWYRQAAGRGLQLLFYSVGIGQISSEVPQNLSASRPQDRQFILSSKKLLLSDSGFYLCAWNVRAMGETQYFGPGTRLLVL.

Only a few counts were recorded for this clone. The chain has TRBV5-5 and TRBJ2-3, with 7 bases aligning to TRBD2. The V gene's germline CDR1 is SGHKS and CDR2 YYEKEE (reference sequence). Trimming removed 1 base from V and 1 base from J; junction bases left unmatched: 6. The CDR3 is made up of 16 amino acids. In DNA, the CDR3 is TGTGCCAGCAGCTTGATGACGGGAGGAGGCACAGATACGCAGTATTTT. Encoded protein: CASSLMTGGGTDTQYF.